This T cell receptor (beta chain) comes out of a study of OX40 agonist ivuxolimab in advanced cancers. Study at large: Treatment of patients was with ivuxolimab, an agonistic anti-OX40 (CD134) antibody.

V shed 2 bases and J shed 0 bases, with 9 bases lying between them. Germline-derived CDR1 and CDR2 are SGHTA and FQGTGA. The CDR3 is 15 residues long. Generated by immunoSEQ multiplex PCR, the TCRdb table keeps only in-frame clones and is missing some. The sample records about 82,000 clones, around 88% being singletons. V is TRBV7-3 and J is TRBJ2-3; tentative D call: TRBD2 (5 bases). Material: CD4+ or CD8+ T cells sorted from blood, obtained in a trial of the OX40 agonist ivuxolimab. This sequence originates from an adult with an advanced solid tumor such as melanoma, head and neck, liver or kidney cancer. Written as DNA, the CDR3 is TGTGCCAGCAGCTTAGCTAGCTTAAGCACAGATACGCAGTATTTT. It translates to CASSLASLSTDTQYF. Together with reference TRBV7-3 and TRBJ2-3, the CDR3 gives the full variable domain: GAGVSQTPSNKVTEKGKYVELRCDPISGHTALYWYRQSLGQGPEFLIYFQGTGAADDSGLPNDRFFAVRPEGSVSTLKIQRTERGDSAVYLCASSLASLSTDTQYFGPGTRLTVL.